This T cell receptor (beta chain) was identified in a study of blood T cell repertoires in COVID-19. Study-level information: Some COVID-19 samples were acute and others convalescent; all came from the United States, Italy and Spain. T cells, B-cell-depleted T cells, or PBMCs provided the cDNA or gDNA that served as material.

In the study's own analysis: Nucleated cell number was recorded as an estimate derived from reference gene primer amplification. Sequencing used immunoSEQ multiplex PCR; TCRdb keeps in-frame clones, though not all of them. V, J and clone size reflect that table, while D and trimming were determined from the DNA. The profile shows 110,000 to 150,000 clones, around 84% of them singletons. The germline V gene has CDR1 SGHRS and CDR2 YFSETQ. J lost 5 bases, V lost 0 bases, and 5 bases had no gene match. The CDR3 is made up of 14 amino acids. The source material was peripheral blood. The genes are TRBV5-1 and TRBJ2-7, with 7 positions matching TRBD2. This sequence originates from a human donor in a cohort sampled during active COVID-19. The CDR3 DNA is TGCGCCAGCAGCTTGGGGCGGGAGAGCAACGAGCAGTACTTC. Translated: CASSLGRESNEQYF.